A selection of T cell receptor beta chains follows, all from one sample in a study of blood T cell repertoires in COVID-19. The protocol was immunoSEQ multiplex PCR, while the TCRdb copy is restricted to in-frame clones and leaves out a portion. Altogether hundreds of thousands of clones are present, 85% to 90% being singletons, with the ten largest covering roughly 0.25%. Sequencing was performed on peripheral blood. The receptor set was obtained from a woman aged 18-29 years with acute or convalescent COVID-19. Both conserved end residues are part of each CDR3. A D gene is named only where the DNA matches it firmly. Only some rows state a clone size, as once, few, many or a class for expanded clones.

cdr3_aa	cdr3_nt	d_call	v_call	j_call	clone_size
CASSLSGGRGGELFF	TGTGCCAGTAGTCTTAGCGGGGGACGGGGCGGGGAGCTGTTTTTT	TRBD2	TRBV19	TRBJ2-2	few
CASSREGKEQFF	TGTGCCAGCAGCCGGGAGGGGAAAGAGCAGTTCTTC	TRBD2	TRBV11-2	TRBJ2-1	.
CASETGGIGGSQPQHF	TGCGCCAGCGAGACAGGGGGAATCGGAGGGAGTCAGCCCCAGCATTTT	TRBD1	TRBV5-1	TRBJ1-5	.
CASSLGGDGPGQPQHF	TGCGCCAGCAGCTTGGGAGGCGACGGTCCGGGGCAGCCCCAGCATTTT	.	TRBV5-1	TRBJ1-5	.
CASSQTSGGAYEQYF	TGCGCCAGCAGCCAGACTAGCGGGGGGGCCTACGAGCAGTACTTC	TRBD2	TRBV4-1	TRBJ2-7	.
CASMPGANTQYF	TGTGCCAGCATGCCGGGTGCGAATACGCAGTATTTT	.	TRBV2	TRBJ2-3	.
CASSPLTGNTIYF	TGTGCCAGCTCACCACTTACTGGAAACACCATATATTTT	.	TRBV18	TRBJ1-3	.
CASSSGLTSSYNSPLHF	TGTGCCAGCAGCTCGGGCCTTACTAGCTCCTATAATTCACCCCTCCACTTT	.	TRBV5-6	TRBJ1-6	few
CASSYLRDSAIYGYTF	TGTGCCAGCAGCTACTTAAGGGACAGTGCTATATATGGCTACACCTTC	TRBD1	TRBV2	TRBJ1-2	.
CAWASDRNTEAFF	TGTGCCTGGGCATCCGACAGGAACACTGAAGCTTTCTTT	.	TRBV30	TRBJ1-1	.
CASSLAEFLYGYTF	TGTGCCAGCAGCTTAGCCGAGTTTCTCTATGGCTACACCTTC	.	TRBV7-2	TRBJ1-2	.
CASSPGTVDQPQHF	TGTGCCAGCAGCCCGGGGACAGTCGATCAGCCCCAGCATTTT	TRBD1	TRBV7-2	TRBJ1-5	.